One and the same sample provided the 3 T cell receptor beta chains below, sequenced in a study of shared clonotypes between healthy human individuals. Repertoires were generated with immunoSEQ multiplex PCR, while TCRdb's copy carries only in-frame clones and drops some. The sample records 2 million to 2.5 million clones, 85% to 95% being singletons. Material for sequencing was naive CD4+ T cells from PBMCs. Subset of the sample: CD45RA+ positively selected. The receptors were sampled from a young man in good health. Some clones in this sample may be carry-over from other donors' samples.

V is TRBV7-8 and J is TRBJ1-5; perhaps TRBD1 as D (6 bases). Germline-derived CDR1 and CDR2 are SGHVS and FQNEAQ. The V and J ends lost 5 bases and 1 base respectively, with 15 bases between them. This CDR3 spans 16 amino acids. Here the CDR3 DNA reads TGTGCCAGCAGCGTAACAGGGATGTGGAGCAATCAGCCCCAGCATTTT. Protein: CASSVTGMWSNQPQHF.

The chain combines TRBV4-1 with TRBJ1-4; 8 bases align to TRBD1. The CDR3 spans 13 residues. The V segment lost 3 bases and the J segment 6 bases; nucleotides outside the gene matches: 0. In germline, CDR1 is MGHRA, CDR2 YSYEKL. The CDR3 region has the DNA TGCGCCAGCAGCCAGGACAGGGATGAAAAACTGTTTTTT. It is translated as CASSQDRDEKLFF.

The gene calls are TRBV30 and TRBJ1-5, with 7 bases aligning to TRBD1. The CDR3 is 13 residues long. The V gene end was trimmed by 4 bases and the J gene end by 8 bases; junction bases not matched to a gene: 8. Germline lookup yields CDR1 GTSNPN and CDR2 SVGIG (reference sequence). The CDR3 here is CAWNTGTEKPQHF. CDR3 bases: TGTGCCTGGAATACAGGGACAGAGAAGCCCCAGCATTTT. The full variable domain, rest sourced from reference TRBV30 and TRBJ1-5, is SQTIHQWPATLVQPVGSPLSLECTVEGTSNPNLYWYRQAAGRGLQLLFYSVGIGQISSEVPQNLSASRPQDRQFILSSKKLLLSDSGFYLCAWNTGTEKPQHFGDGTRLSIL.